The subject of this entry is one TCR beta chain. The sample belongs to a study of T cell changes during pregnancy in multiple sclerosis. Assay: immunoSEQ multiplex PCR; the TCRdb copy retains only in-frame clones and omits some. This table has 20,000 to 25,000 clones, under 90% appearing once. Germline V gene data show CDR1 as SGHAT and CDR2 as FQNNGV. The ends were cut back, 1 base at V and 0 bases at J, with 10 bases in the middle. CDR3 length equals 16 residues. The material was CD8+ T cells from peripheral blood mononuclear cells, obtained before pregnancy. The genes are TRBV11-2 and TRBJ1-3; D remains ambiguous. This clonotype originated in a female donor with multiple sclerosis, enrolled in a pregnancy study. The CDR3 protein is CASSLVSLYSGNTIYF. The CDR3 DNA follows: TGTGCCAGCAGCTTAGTTAGTTTATACTCTGGAAACACCATATATTTT.